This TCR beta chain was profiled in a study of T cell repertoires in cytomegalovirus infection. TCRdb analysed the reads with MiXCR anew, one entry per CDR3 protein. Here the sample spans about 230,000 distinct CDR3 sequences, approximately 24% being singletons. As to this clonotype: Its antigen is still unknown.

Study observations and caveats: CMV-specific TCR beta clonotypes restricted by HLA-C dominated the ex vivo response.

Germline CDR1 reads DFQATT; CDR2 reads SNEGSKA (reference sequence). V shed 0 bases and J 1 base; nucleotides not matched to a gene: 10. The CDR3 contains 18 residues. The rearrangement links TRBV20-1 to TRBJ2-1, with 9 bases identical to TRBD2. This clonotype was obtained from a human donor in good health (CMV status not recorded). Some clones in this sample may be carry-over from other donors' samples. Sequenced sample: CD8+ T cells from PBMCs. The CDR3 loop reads CSAREFMGSGSSYNEQFF. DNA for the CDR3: TGCAGTGCTAGAGAATTCATGGGTAGCGGGAGTTCCTACAATGAGCAGTTCTTC.